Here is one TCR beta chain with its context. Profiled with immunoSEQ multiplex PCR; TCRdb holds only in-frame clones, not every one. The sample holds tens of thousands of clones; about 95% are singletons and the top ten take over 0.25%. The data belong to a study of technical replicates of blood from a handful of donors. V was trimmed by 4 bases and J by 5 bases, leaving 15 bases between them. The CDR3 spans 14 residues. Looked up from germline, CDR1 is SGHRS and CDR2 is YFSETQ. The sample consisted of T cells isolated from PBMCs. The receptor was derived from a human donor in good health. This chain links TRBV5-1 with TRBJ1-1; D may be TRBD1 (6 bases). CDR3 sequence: CASSPLGAGTEAFF. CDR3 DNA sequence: TGCGCCAGCAGCCCTTTGGGGGCTGGGACTGAAGCTTTCTTT. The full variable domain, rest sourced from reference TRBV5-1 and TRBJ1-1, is KAGVTQTPRYLIKTRGQQVTLSCSPISGHRSVSWYQQTPGQGLQFLFEYFSETQRNKGNFPGRFSGRQFSNSRSEMNVSTLELGDSALYLCASSPLGAGTEAFFGQGTRLTVV.